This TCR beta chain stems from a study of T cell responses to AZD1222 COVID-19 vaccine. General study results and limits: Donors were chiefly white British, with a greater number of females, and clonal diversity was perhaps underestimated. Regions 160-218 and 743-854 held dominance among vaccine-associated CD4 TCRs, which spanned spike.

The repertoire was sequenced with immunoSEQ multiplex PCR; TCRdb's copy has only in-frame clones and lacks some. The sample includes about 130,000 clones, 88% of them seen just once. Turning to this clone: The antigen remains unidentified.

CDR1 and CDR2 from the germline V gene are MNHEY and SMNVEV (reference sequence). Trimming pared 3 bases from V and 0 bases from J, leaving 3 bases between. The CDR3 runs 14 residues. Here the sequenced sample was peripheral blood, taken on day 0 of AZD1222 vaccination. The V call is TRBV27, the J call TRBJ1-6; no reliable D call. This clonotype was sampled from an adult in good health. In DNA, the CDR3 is TGTGCCAGCAGTTTTAGCTCCTATAATTCACCCCTCCACTTT. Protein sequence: CASSFSSYNSPLHF.